One and the same sample provided the 12 T cell receptor beta chains below, sequenced in a study of regulatory T cells in long-lasting Graves disease. Time point: newly diagnosed GD, antithyroid drugs for less than 3 months. From PBMCs, RNA was extracted and then used to make the TCR library. Researchers made TCR beta libraries by using iRepertoire HTBI primers and running Arm-PCR on CDR3 regions. A single record per CDR3 protein comes from TCRdb applying MiXCR to the multiplex PCR reads. Seen here are 350,000 to 400,000 distinct CDR3 sequences, around 16% observed once, and the top ten hold 20% to 25%. Sequenced material: peripheral blood mononuclear cells (PBMCs), taken at new diagnosis, from a patient treated with antithyroid drugs. The receptors stem from a female donor with Graves disease.

The J gene is TRBJ1-2, the V gene TRBV11-1; 10 nucleotides line up with TRBD1. V lost 4 bases to trimming and J lost 6 bases; unmatched junction nucleotides: 5. This CDR3 has 14 amino acids. From germline, CDR1 is SGHAT and CDR2 FQDESV (reference sequence). CDR3 loop: CASSYGTGEHGYTF. Written as DNA, the CDR3 is TGTGCCAGCAGCTACGGGACAGGGGAACATGGCTACACCTTC. The full variable domain, its missing parts supplied by reference TRBV11-1 and TRBJ1-2, is EAEVAQSPRYKITEKSQAVAFWCDPISGHATLYWYRQILGQGPELLVQFQDESVVDDSQLPKDRFSAERLKGVDSTLKIQPAELGDSAMYLCASSYGTGEHGYTFGSGTRLTVV.

This clonotype has ten or more counts. V and J are TRBV7-3 and TRBJ2-5, with D possibly called TRBD1 or TRBD2 (5 bases each). V was cut by 2 bases and J by 2 bases, with 21 bases left in between. There are 18 residues in the CDR3. Per the germline V gene, CDR1 is SGHTA and CDR2 is FQGTGA. CDR3 coding DNA: TGTGCCAGCAGCTTACACCCGGTTCTGGGGGTACCGCAAGAGACCCAGTACTTC. It translates to CASSLHPVLGVPQETQYF. The complete variable domain, with remaining parts taken from reference TRBV7-3 and TRBJ2-5, reads GAGVSQTPSNKVTEKGKYVELRCDPISGHTALYWYRQSLGQGPEFLIYFQGTGAADDSGLPNDRFFAVRPEGSVSTLKIQRTERGDSAVYLCASSLHPVLGVPQETQYFGPGTRLLVL.

With regard to this clonotype: This likely traces to a read error, being one base from a far larger clone. The gene calls are TRBV5-5 and TRBJ1-2; D is unclear. The CDR3 consists of 14 residues. V was pared by 2 bases and J by 6 bases, with 14 bases between. The germline V gene encodes CDR1 SGHKS and CDR2 YYEKEE (reference sequence). This chain's CDR3 is CASSLGGGKNGYTF. CDR3 coding DNA: TGTGCCAGCAGCTTAGGCGGTGGGAAGAATGGCTACACCTTC.

This clonotype has ten or more counts. The chain employs TRBV19 and TRBJ2-6; 12 bases fit TRBD2. J was trimmed by 0 bases and V by 4 bases; bases with no gene match: 10. The length of the CDR3 is 20 residues. The germline V gene encodes CDR1 LNHDA and CDR2 SQIVND (reference sequence). The DNA for the CDR3 is TGTGCCAGTAGTAGGCGACTAGCGGGGGTTACCTTCTCTGGGGCCAACGTCCTGACTTTC. Translation: CASSRRLAGVTFSGANVLTF.

This clonotype is a singleton in its sample. The V gene is TRBV11-2, the J gene TRBJ2-1; a possible D gene is TRBD2 (6 bases). Germline CDR1 and CDR2: SGHAT and FQNNGV. The V end lost 6 bases, the J end lost 4 bases, and 22 bases lay between the germline ends. The CDR3 has 17 residues. CDR3 nucleotide sequence: TGTGCCAGCAGAAAAATACTTGCGGGACCTCAATACAATGAGCAGTTCTTC. Encoded protein: CASRKILAGPQYNEQFF.

This clonotype was recorded many times. The V gene is TRBV28, the J gene TRBJ2-5; D may match TRBD1 or TRBD2 (5 bases each). The CDR3 contains 15 residues. Germline V gene sequence: CDR1 MDHEN, CDR2 SYDVKM. The V end lost 3 bases, the J end lost 2 bases, and 13 bases lay between the germline ends. The CDR3 DNA follows: TGTGCCAGCAGTTTGTGGTGGGGGAGTCAAGAGACCCAGTACTTC. The encoded protein is CASSLWWGSQETQYF.

There are many counts of this clonotype. One end of the junction fails to match germline, which may point to a read error. The chain employs TRBV7-2 and TRBJ1-2; D possibly corresponds to TRBD1 (5 bases). The CDR3 spans 16 residues. Germline loops: CDR1 SGHTA, CDR2 FQGNSA. CDR3 sequence reads: CASSQAWGLGNYGYTF. The DNA for the CDR3 is TGCGCCAGCAGCCAGGCGTGGGGACTGGGAAACTATGGCTACACCTTC.

This clonotype was seen at least ten times. The CDR3 region has the DNA TGTGCCAGCAGCCACAGGGGGGGTGGTGAAAAACTGTTTTTT. Its protein is CASSHRGGGEKLFF. The chain employs TRBV5-5 and TRBJ1-4; 8 positions agree with TRBD1. CDR1 is SGHKS, CDR2 YYEKEE, per germline (reference sequence). With V trimmed by 4 bases and J by 7 bases, 6 bases remained unmatched. The CDR3 has 14 amino acids.

V is TRBV7-9 and J is TRBJ2-5; the match to TRBD2 covers 9 bases. V trimming: 2 bases; J trimming: 1 base; junction bases outside the gene matches: 2. The CDR3 consists of 15 residues. In germline, CDR1 is SEHNR, CDR2 FQNEAQ (reference sequence). CDR3 nucleotide sequence: TGTGCCAGCAGCTTACTTAGCGGGGGCCAAGAGACCCAGTACTTC. Translation gives CASSLLSGGQETQYF.

The chain carries TRBV6-5 and TRBJ2-5; no definite D call. CDR1 and CDR2 from the germline V gene are MNHEY and SVGAGI. V was pared by 4 bases and J by 5 bases, with 14 bases between. This CDR3 has 14 residues. The CDR3 loop is CASSFTARWETQYF. The DNA of the CDR3 is TGTGCCAGCAGTTTTACGGCGCGGTGGGAGACCCAGTACTTC.

This chain joins TRBV5-1 and TRBJ2-6, with D uncertain. From germline, CDR1 is SGHRS and CDR2 YFSETQ. V was cut by 4 bases and J by 0 bases, with 8 bases left in between. The CDR3 is 15 amino acids. CDR3 in amino acids: CASSPTVSGANVLTF. The CDR3 DNA is TGCGCCAGCAGCCCCACGGTCTCTGGGGCCAACGTCCTGACTTTC.

The chain is built from TRBV27 and TRBJ2-7; D is perhaps TRBD2 (6 bases). Germline-derived CDR1 and CDR2 are MNHEY and SMNVEV (reference sequence). The ends were cut back, 5 bases at V and 1 base at J, with 21 bases in the middle. The CDR3 covers 17 residues. CDR3 amino acids: CASSPSRGDGGSYEQYF. Written as DNA, the CDR3 is TGTGCCAGCAGTCCTTCGAGAGGGGATGGGGGGTCCTACGAGCAGTACTTC.